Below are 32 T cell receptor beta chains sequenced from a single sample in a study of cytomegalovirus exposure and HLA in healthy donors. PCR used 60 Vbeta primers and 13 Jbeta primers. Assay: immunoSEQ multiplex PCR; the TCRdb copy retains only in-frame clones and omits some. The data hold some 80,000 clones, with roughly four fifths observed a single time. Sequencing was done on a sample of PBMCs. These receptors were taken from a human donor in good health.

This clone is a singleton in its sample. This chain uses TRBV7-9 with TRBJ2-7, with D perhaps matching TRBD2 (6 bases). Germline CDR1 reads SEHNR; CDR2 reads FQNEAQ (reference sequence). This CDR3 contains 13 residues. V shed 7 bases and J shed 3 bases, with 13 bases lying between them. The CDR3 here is CASTSSGGYEQYF. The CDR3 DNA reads TGTGCCAGCACCAGTTCCGGGGGCTACGAGCAGTACTTC.

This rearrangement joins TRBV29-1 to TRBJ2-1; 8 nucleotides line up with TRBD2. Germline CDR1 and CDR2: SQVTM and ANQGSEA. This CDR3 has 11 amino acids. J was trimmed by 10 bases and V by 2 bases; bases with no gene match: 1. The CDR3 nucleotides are TGCAGCGTTGAAAGACTAGCGGAGCAGTTCTTC. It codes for CSVERLAEQFF.

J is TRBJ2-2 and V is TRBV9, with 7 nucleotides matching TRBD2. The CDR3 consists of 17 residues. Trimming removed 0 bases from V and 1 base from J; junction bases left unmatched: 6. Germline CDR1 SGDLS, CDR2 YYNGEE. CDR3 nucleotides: TGTGCCAGCAGCGTAGCCGCCGGCGGGGGGAACACCGGGGAGCTGTTTTTT. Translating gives CASSVAAGGGNTGELFF.

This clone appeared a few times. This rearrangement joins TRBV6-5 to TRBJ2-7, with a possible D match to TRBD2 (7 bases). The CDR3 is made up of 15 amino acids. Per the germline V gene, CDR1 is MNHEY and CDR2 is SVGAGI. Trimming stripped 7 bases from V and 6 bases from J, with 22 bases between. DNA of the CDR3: TGTGCCAGCACTCACGGGGGGCAGGGTTTCTCCGAGCAGTACTTC. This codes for CASTHGGQGFSEQYF.

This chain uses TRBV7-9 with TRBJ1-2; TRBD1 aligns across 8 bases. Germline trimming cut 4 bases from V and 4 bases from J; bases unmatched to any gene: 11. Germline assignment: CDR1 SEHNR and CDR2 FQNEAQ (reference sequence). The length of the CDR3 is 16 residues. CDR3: CASSSSSPGQAYGYTF. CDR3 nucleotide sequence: TGTGCCAGCAGCTCCTCCTCTCCGGGACAGGCCTATGGCTACACCTTC.

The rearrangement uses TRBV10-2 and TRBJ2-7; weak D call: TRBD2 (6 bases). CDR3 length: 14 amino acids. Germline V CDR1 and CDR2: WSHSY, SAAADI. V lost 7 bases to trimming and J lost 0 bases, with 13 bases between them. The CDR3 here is CASNPRGSSYEQYF. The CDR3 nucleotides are TGCGCCAGCAACCCACGGGGGAGCTCCTACGAGCAGTACTTC.

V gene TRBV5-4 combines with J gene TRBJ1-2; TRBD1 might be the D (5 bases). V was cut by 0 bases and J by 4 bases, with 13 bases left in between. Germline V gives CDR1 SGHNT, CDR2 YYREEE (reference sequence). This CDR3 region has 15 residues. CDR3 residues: CASSLETDIAYGYTF. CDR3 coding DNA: TGTGCCAGCAGCTTGGAGACAGACATAGCCTATGGCTACACCTTC.

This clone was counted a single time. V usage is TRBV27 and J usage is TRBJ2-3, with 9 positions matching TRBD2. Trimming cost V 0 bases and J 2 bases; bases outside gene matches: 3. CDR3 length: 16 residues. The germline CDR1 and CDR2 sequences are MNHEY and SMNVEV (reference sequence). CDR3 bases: TGTGCCAGCAGTTTATCGGCGGGGGGGATCACAGATACGCAGTATTTT. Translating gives CASSLSAGGITDTQYF.

CDR3 sequence: CASSQGQFGEAFF. The CDR3 region has the DNA TGCGCCAGCAGCCAAGGACAGTTTGGGGAAGCTTTCTTT. V gene TRBV4-3 combines with J gene TRBJ1-1; possibly TRBD1 for D (5 bases). The CDR3 is made up of 13 amino acids. Germline V gene sequence: CDR1 LGHNA, CDR2 YSLEER. With 1 base removed from V and 8 bases from J, the gap between germline ends came to 11 bases.

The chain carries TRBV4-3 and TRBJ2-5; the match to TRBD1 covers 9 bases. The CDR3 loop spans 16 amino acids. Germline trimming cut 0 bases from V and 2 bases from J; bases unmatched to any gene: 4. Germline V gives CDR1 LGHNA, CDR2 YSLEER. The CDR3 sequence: CASSQDTGQGQETQYF. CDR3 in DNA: TGCGCCAGCAGCCAAGATACGGGACAGGGACAAGAGACCCAGTACTTC.

The CDR3 is CASSYSFYEQYF. Written as DNA, the CDR3 is TGTGCCAGCAGCTATTCATTCTACGAGCAGTACTTC. V and J are TRBV7-6 and TRBJ2-7; D gene uncertain. V lost 4 bases and J 3 bases, leaving 7 bases between the germline ends. The CDR3 extends over 12 amino acids. Looked up from germline, CDR1 is SGHVS and CDR2 is FNYEAQ. Filled out from reference TRBV7-6 and TRBJ2-7, the complete variable domain reads GAGVSQSPRYKVTKRGQDVALRCDPISGHVSLYWYRQALGQGPEFLTYFNYEAQQDKSGLPNDRFSAERPEGSISTLTIQRTEQRDSAMYRCASSYSFYEQYFGPGTRLTVT.

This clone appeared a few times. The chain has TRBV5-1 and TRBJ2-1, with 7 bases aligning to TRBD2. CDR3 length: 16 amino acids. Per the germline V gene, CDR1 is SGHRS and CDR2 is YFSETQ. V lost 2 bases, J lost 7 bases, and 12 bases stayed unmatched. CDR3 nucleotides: TGCGCCAGCAGCTTTGTTGGCGGGGGACCCGGGAATGAGCAGTTCTTC. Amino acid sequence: CASSFVGGGPGNEQFF.

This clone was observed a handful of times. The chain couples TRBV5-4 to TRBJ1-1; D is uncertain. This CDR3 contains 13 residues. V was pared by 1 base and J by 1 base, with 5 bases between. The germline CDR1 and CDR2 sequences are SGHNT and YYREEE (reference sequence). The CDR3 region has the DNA TGTGCCAGCAGCTTGCCGGGGAACACTGAAGCTTTCTTT. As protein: CASSLPGNTEAFF.

CDR3 nucleotides: TGTGCCAGCAGCCCGGGAGAGCGCGGGAGTCAGCCCCAGCATTTT. It specifies CASSPGERGSQPQHF. This chain links TRBV6-6 with TRBJ1-5; no reliable D call. Germline-derived CDR1 and CDR2 are MNHNY and SVGAGI (reference sequence). V was cut by 6 bases and J by 6 bases, with 18 bases left in between. There are 15 residues in the CDR3.

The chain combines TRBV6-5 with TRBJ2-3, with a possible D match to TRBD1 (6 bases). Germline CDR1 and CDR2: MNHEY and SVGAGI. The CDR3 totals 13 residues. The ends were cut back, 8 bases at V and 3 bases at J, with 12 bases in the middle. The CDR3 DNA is TGTGCCAGCTCCCAAACAGGGACAGATACGCAGTATTTT. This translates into CASSQTGTDTQYF.

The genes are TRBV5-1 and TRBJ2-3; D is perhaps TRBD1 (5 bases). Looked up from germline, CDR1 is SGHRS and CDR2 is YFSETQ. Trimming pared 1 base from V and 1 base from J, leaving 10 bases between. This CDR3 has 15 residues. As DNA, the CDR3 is TGCGCCAGCAGCTTGCCTACAGGCGGCACAGATACGCAGTATTTT. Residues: CASSLPTGGTDTQYF.

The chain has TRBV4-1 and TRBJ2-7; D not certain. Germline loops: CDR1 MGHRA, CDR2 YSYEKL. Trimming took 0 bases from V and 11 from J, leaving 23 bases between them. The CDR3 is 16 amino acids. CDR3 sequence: CASSQDSTSTPTLEYF. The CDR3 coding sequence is TGCGCCAGCAGCCAAGATAGTACCTCCACTCCAACGTTAGAGTACTTC.

The CDR3 DNA reads as TGTGCCAGCAGTCCCCGGTCCCAAGAGACCCAGTACTTC. Translation gives CASSPRSQETQYF. The chain carries TRBV27 and TRBJ2-5; D is undetermined. The CDR3 spans 13 residues. Trimming removed 5 bases at V and 1 base at J, with 8 bases between. The V gene's germline CDR1 is MNHEY and CDR2 SMNVEV (reference sequence).

CDR3 DNA: TGTGCCAGCAGCCCCCTAGCGGGTGAGCAGTTCTTC. This gives the protein CASSPLAGEQFF. The chain recombines TRBV11-2 with TRBJ2-1; 8 nucleotides agree with TRBD2. The CDR3 consists of 12 residues. The ends lost 5 bases at V and 9 bases at J; junction bases unmatched: 3. Germline V CDR1 and CDR2: SGHAT, FQNNGV.

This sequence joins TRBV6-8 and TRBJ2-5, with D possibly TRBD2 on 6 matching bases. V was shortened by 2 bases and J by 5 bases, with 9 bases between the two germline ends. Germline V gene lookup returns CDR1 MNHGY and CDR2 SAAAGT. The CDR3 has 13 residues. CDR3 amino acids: CASSYPAGETQYF. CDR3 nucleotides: TGTGCCAGCAGTTACCCGGCGGGGGAGACCCAGTACTTC.

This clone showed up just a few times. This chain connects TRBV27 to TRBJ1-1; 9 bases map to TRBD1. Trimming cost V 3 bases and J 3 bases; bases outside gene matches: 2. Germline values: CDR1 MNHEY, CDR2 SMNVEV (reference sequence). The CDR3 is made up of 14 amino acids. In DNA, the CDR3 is TGTGCCAGCAGTTTGGACAGGGGATACACTGAAGCTTTCTTT. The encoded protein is CASSLDRGYTEAFF.

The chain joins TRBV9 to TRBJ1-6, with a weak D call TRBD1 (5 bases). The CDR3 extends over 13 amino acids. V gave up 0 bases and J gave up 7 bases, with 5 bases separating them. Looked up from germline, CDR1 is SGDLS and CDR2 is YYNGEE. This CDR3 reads CASSVGGNSPLHF. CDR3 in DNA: TGTGCCAGCAGCGTAGGGGGCAATTCACCCCTCCACTTT.

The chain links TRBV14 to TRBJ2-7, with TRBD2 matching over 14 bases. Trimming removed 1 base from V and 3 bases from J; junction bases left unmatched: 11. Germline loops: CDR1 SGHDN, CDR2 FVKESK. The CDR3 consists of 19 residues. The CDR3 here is CASSQGHWTSGGRFYEQYF. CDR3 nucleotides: TGTGCCAGCAGCCAAGGGCACTGGACTAGCGGGGGGCGGTTCTACGAGCAGTACTTC.

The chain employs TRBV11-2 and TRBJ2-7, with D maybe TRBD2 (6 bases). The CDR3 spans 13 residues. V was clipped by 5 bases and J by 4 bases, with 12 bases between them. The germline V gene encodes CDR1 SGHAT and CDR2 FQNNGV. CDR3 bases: TGTGCCAGCAGCGGGCGGAGGGCTTACGAGCAGTACTTC. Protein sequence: CASSGRRAYEQYF. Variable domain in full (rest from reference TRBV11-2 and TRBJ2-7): EAGVAQSPRYKIIEKRQSVAFWCNPISGHATLYWYQQILGQGPKLLIQFQNNGVVDDSQLPKDRFSAERLKGVDSTLKIQPAKLEDSAVYLCASSGRRAYEQYFGPGTRLTVT.

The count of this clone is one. CDR3 bases: TGTGCCAGCAGCCCGGAGGTCAACACTGAAGCTTTCTTT. Amino acids: CASSPEVNTEAFF. The rearrangement links TRBV11-1 to TRBJ1-1; D gene ambiguous. V gave up 5 bases and J gave up 2 bases, with 9 bases separating them. Germline-derived CDR1 and CDR2 are SGHAT and FQDESV (reference sequence). The CDR3 totals 13 residues.

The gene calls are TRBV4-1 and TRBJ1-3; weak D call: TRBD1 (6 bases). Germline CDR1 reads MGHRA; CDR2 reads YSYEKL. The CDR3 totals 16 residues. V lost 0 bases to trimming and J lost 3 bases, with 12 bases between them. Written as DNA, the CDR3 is TGCGCCAGCAGCCAAGATACAGGGTTTTTTGGAAACACCATATATTTT. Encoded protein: CASSQDTGFFGNTIYF.

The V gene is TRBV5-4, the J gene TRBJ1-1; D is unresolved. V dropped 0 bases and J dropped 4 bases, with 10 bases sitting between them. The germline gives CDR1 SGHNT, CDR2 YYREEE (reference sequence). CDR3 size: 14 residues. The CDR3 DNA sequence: TGTGCCAGCAGCTTGGGGCAGGCCCCCACTGAAGCTTTCTTT. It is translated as CASSLGQAPTEAFF.

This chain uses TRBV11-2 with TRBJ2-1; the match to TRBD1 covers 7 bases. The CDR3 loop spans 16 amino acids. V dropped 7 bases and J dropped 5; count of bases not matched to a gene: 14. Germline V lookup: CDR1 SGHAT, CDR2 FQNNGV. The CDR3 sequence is CASTIGTGTANNEQFF. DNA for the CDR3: TGTGCCAGCACCATAGGGACCGGGACAGCCAACAATGAGCAGTTCTTC.

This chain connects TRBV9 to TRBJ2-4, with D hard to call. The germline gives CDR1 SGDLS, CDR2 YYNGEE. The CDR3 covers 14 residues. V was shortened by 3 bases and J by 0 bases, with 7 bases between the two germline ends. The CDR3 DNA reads TGTGCCAGCAGCGCTGACATAGCCAAAAACATTCAGTACTTC. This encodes CASSADIAKNIQYF.

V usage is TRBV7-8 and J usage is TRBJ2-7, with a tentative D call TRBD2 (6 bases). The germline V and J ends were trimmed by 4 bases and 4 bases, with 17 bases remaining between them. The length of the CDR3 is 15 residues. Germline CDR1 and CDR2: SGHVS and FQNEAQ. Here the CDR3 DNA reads TGTGCCAGCAGCTACTCACAAGGGGCGGGGTACGAGCAGTACTTC. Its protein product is CASSYSQGAGYEQYF.

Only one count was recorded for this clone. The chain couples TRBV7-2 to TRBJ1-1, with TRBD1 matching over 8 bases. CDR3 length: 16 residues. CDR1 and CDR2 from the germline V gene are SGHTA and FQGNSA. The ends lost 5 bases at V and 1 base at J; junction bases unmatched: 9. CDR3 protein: CASSPGQGGENTEAFF. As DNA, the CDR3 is TGTGCCAGCAGCCCAGGACAGGGTGGAGAGAACACTGAAGCTTTCTTT.

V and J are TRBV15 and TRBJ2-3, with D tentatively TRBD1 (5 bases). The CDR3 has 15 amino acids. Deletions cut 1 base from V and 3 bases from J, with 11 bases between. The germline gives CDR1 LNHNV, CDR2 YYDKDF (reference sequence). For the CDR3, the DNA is TGTGCCACCAGCAGAGTGGCCAGGGTTACAGATACGCAGTATTTT. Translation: CATSRVARVTDTQYF.